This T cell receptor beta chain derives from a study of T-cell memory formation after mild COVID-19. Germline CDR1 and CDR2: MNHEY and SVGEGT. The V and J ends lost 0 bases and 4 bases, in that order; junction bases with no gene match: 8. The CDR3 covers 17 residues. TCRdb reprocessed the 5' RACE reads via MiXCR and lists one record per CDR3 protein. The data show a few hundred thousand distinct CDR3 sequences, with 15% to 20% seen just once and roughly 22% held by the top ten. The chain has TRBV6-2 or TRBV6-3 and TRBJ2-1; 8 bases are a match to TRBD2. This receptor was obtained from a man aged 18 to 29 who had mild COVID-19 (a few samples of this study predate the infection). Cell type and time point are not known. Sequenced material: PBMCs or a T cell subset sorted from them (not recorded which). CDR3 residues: CASSYSMTGGRYNEQFF. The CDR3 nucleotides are TGTGCCAGCAGTTACTCGATGACGGGGGGGCGTTACAATGAGCAGTTCTTC.